A selection of T cell receptor beta chains follows, all from one sample in a study of T cell repertoires in cytomegalovirus infection. TCRdb called the reads again in MiXCR, with one record for every CDR3 protein. Among about 530,000 distinct CDR3 sequences listed, approximately 25% were seen once. Sequencing was performed on PBMCs. These TCRs come from a human donor in good health (CMV status not recorded). Some clones in this sample may be carry-over from other donors' samples. CDR3s include the opening cysteine and the closing phenylalanine or tryptophan. The order of the fields is clone size, J gene, V gene, D gene, CDR3 DNA, CDR3 protein. The D gene is left open where the match is weak. The size entry is marked missing in some rows and otherwise reads once, few, many or a size class.

>once|TRBJ1-4|TRBV7-2|NA
TGTGCCAGCAGCTTAGGGGGACCCCTGGGGGAAAAACTGTTTTTT
CASSLGGPLGEKLFF
>many|TRBJ1-5|TRBV7-6|NA
TGTGCCAGCAGCGTTAACCCACGGGATCAGCCCCAGCATTTT
CASSVNPRDQPQHF
>many|TRBJ2-1|TRBV12-3/TRBV12-4|NA
TGTGCCAGCAGTGTGGACTGGAGGATTGTTGAGCAGTTCTTC
CASSVDWRIVEQFF
>NA|TRBJ2-1|TRBV5-1|NA
TGCGCCAGCGGGTCCGGAGGGGCTGATAATGAGCAGTTCTTC
CASGSGGADNEQFF
>NA|TRBJ1-1|TRBV12-5|NA
TGTGCTAGTGGTTGGGACACACAGCCAGCTTTCTTT
CASGWDTQPAFF
>NA|TRBJ2-3|TRBV7-8|NA
TGTGCCAGCAGCTCCCCGGGACTCGGCACAGATACGCAGTATTTT
CASSSPGLGTDTQYF
>NA|TRBJ2-1|TRBV28|TRBD1
TGTGCCAGCAGGGCGACAGGGGGTAGTGAGCAGTTCTTC
CASRATGGSEQFF
>NA|TRBJ2-7|TRBV5-1|TRBD2
TGCGCCAGCAGCTTGGAAGGACTAGCGGGAGGTGTCTACGAGCAGTACTTC
CASSLEGLAGGVYEQYF
>NA|TRBJ2-1|TRBV28|TRBD1
TGTGCCAGCAACAGTCCCGGGACCCACAGGGGCAATGAGCAGTTCTTC
CASNSPGTHRGNEQFF
>few|TRBJ2-3|TRBV18|TRBD2
TGTGCCAGCTCACTGGCGGGAGGCCAAGGAGATACGCAGTATTTT
CASSLAGGQGDTQYF
>many|TRBJ1-5|TRBV7-8|NA
TGTGCCAGCGCACACTTCAGGGGCAATCAGCCCCAGCATTTT
CASAHFRGNQPQHF
>NA|TRBJ2-6|TRBV20-1|NA
TGCAGTGCCCAGGAGGTTTCTGGGGCCAACGTCCTGACTTTC
CSAQEVSGANVLTF
>few|TRBJ2-7|TRBV6-5|NA
TGTGCCAGCAGTGGGGGGACCAACTACGAGCAGTACTTC
CASSGGTNYEQYF
>NA|TRBJ1-1|TRBV7-6|NA
TGTGCCAGCAGACACACTACAGGGCTGGGCACTGAAGCTTTCTTT
CASRHTTGLGTEAFF
>NA|TRBJ2-1|TRBV9|NA
TGTGCCAGCAGCGTTCCCGCCTCGGCCAATGAGCAGTTCTTC
CASSVPASANEQFF
>NA|TRBJ2-7|TRBV30|TRBD1
TGTGCCTGGAGTGTACACGACAGGGAACACGAGCAGTACTTC
CAWSVHDREHEQYF
>NA|TRBJ2-6|TRBV29-1|TRBD2
TGCAGCGTGGCTCCGGGACCCGGGAGGTCTGGGGCCAACGTCCTGACTTTC
CSVAPGPGRSGANVLTF
>many|TRBJ1-1|TRBV12-3/TRBV12-4|NA
TGTGCCAGCACCTCCAGCAGTTTGACTGAAGCTTTCTTT
CASTSSSLTEAFF
>few|TRBJ1-5|TRBV19|TRBD1
TGTGCCAGTAGTCCACGGGACAGGAGTTTTGTGGAACCCCAGCATTTT
CASSPRDRSFVEPQHF
>many|TRBJ2-7|TRBV7-2|NA
TGTGCCAGCACCTATTCCCCGCGGGGCTCCTACGAGCAGTACTTC
CASTYSPRGSYEQYF
>NA|TRBJ2-1|TRBV29-1|NA
TGCAGCGTTGAAGGGCGGTTCTACTCCTACAATGAGCAGTTCTTC
CSVEGRFYSYNEQFF
>NA|TRBJ2-2|TRBV2|TRBD2
TGTGCCAGCAGTGAATTGCCGAGCGGGAGGGCCCTCGGGAACACCGGGGAGCTGTTTTTT
CASSELPSGRALGNTGELFF
>NA|TRBJ1-1|TRBV7-8|NA
TGTGCCAGCAGCCATACGCGTGGGAACACTGAAGCTTTCTTT
CASSHTRGNTEAFF
>NA|TRBJ1-1|TRBV7-2|NA
TGTGCCAGCAGCGTTCAGGGTAGCCAGACTGAAGCTTTCTTT
CASSVQGSQTEAFF
>many|TRBJ2-3|TRBV7-6|TRBD1
TGTGCCAGCAGCCCCGGGACAGCACTTAGCACAGATACGCAGTATTTT
CASSPGTALSTDTQYF
>few|TRBJ2-1|TRBV10-1|TRBD2
TGCGCCACCAGGTTCAACACTAGCGGGAGGGCCGAGGACAATGAGCAGTTCTTC
CATRFNTSGRAEDNEQFF
>few|TRBJ2-3|TRBV12-3/TRBV12-4|NA
TGTGCCAGCAGTTTTAGGGCTAGCGTCATCACAGATACGCAGTATTTT
CASSFRASVITDTQYF
>many|TRBJ1-1|TRBV7-2|NA
TGTGCCAGCAGCCCAGGGCATGGTCACACTGAAGCTTTCTTT
CASSPGHGHTEAFF
>many|TRBJ2-1|TRBV7-8|TRBD2
TGTGCCAGCAGCTTAGCGGGTAGCGGGAGCCCAGAGCAGTTCTTC
CASSLAGSGSPEQFF
>NA|TRBJ2-1|TRBV7-9|NA
TGTGCCAGCAGCCCACCCCCAGCCTCCTACAATGAGCAGTTCTTC
CASSPPPASYNEQFF
>NA|TRBJ2-2|TRBV28|TRBD1
TGTGCCAGCAGCGAAAGGGGGCCAGGTGGCGGGGAGCTGTTTTTT
CASSERGPGGGELFF
>NA|TRBJ2-2|TRBV2|NA
TGTGCCAGCAGATACAGGGACACCGGGGAGCTGTTTTTT
CASRYRDTGELFF
>NA|TRBJ2-1|TRBV11-3|TRBD2
TGTGCCAGCAGCCGTAGCGGGATGCGGGATGAGCAGTTCTTC
CASSRSGMRDEQFF
>few|TRBJ2-1|TRBV7-3|TRBD2
TGTGCCAGCAGCTTAGGCGGGAGGCTCGGGGGTGAGCAGTTCTTC
CASSLGGRLGGEQFF
>few|TRBJ1-2|TRBV20-1|NA
TGCAGTGCTAGAGATCCGAGCGGCAGGGACTATGGCTACACCTTC
CSARDPSGRDYGYTF
>few|TRBJ2-1|TRBV29-1|NA
TGCAGCGTTGAGGCTGGACAGATGAGCTCCTACAATGAGCAGTTCTTC
CSVEAGQMSSYNEQFF
>NA|TRBJ2-1|TRBV7-2|NA
TGTGCCAGCAGTCTCGGGGTTATTTCTCTAGATGAGCAGTTCTTC
CASSLGVISLDEQFF
>NA|TRBJ1-1|TRBV14|NA
TGTGCCAGCAGCATGGGCGGTAATACTGAAGCTTTCTTT
CASSMGGNTEAFF
>once|TRBJ2-1|TRBV6-2/TRBV6-3|TRBD1
TGTGTCAGCAGTTACGAGGCAGGGGGACACAATGAGCAGTTCTTC
CVSSYEAGGHNEQFF
>NA|TRBJ2-7|TRBV19|NA
TGTGCCAGTAGTATCGCCAGCGATATTAACTACGAGCAGTACTTC
CASSIASDINYEQYF
>many|TRBJ2-5|TRBV7-2|NA
TGTGCCAGCAGCTTAGCCGCAACTAGACCCTGGGAGACCCAGTACTTC
CASSLAATRPWETQYF
>NA|TRBJ2-1|TRBV11-1|NA
TGTGCCAGCAGAAAAACAGGGGAGGGTTACAATGAGCAGTTCTTC
CASRKTGEGYNEQFF
>few|TRBJ1-1|TRBV7-2|TRBD1
TGTGCCAGCAGCTTATTCGCAGGGGGGCGGTGGGACACTGAAGCTTTCTTT
CASSLFAGGRWDTEAFF
>few|TRBJ2-5|TRBV7-9|NA
TGTGCCAGCAGCTCTATTCAGACCCAGTACTTC
CASSSIQTQYF
>many|TRBJ1-2|TRBV7-2|TRBD1
TGTGCCAGCAGCCCGGGACAGGCGTTTGGGTATGGCTACACCTTC
CASSPGQAFGYGYTF
>NA|TRBJ1-1|TRBV20-1|NA
TGCAGTGCTAGACGCCCCAGCAGCCAGAACACTGAAGCTTTCTTT
CSARRPSSQNTEAFF
>NA|TRBJ2-2|TRBV29-1|NA
TGCAGCGTTGAAAAGGGGTACACCGGGGAGCTGTTTTTT
CSVEKGYTGELFF
>NA|TRBJ1-2|TRBV6-2/TRBV6-3|TRBD1
TGTGCCAGCAGGAGGACAGGGGGCGACGGCTACACCTTC
CASRRTGGDGYTF
>few|TRBJ2-1|TRBV6-5|TRBD2
TGTGCCAGCGCTAGCGGTCCAAGCTCCTACAATGAGCAGTTCTTC
CASASGPSSYNEQFF
>few|TRBJ2-3|TRBV12-5|TRBD2
TGTGCTAGCCAAAGGGACTATCGCACAGATACGCAGTATTTT
CASQRDYRTDTQYF